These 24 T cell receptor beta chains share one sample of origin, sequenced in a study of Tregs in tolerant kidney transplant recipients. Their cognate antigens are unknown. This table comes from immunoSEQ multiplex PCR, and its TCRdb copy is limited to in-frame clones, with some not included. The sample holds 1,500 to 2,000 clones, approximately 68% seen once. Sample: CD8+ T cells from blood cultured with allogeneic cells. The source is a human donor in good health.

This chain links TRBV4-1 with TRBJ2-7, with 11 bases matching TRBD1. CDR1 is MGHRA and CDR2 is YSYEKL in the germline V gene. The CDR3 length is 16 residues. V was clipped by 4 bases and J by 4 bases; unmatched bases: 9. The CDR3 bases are TGCGCCAGCAGCCCAACGGAGGACAGGGGGCTGTACGAGCAGTACTTC. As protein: CASSPTEDRGLYEQYF.

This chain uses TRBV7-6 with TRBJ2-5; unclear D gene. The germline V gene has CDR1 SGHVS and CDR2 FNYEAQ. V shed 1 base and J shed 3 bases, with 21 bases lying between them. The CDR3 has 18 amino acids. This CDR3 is CASSLGPRGGAPKETQYF. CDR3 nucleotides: TGTGCCAGCAGCTTAGGGCCTCGCGGCGGAGCACCGAAAGAGACCCAGTACTTC.

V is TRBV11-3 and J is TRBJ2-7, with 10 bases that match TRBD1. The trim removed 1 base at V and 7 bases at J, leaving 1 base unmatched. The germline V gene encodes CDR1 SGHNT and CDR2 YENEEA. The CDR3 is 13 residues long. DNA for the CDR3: TGTGCCAGCAGCTTAGGGACAGGGGGGGAGCAGTACTTC. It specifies CASSLGTGGEQYF.

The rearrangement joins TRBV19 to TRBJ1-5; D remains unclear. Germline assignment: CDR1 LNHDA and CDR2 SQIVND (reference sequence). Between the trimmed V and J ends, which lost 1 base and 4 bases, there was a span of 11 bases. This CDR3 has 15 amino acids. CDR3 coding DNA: TGTGCCAGTAGTATAGCCCTGAGGCGGAATCAGCCCCAGCATTTT. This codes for CASSIALRRNQPQHF.

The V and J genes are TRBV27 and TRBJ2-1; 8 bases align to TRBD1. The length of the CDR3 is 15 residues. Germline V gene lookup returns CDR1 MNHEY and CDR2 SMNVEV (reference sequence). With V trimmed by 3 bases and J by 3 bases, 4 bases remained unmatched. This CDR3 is CASSFTGQVYNEQFF. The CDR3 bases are TGTGCCAGCAGTTTTACGGGACAGGTCTACAATGAGCAGTTCTTC.

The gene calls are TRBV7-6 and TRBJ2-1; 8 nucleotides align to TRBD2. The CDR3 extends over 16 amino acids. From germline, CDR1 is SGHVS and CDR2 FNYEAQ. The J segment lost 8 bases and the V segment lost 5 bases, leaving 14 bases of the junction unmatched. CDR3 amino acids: CASSQPRTSQGYEQFF. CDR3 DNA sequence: TGTGCCAGCAGCCAGCCTCGGACTAGCCAGGGGTATGAGCAGTTCTTC.

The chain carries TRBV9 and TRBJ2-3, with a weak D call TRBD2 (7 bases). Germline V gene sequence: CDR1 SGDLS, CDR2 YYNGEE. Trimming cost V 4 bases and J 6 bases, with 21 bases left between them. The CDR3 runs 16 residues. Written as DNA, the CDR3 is TGTGCCAGCAGCCGCGAGTGGGCGGGGGCTAGTGATACGCAGTATTTT. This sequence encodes CASSREWAGASDTQYF.

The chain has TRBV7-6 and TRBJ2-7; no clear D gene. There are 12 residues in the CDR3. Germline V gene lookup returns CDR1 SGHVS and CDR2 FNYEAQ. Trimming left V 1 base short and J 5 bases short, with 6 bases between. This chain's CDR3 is CASSLVSHEQYF. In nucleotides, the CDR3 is TGTGCCAGCAGCTTAGTGAGCCACGAGCAGTACTTC.

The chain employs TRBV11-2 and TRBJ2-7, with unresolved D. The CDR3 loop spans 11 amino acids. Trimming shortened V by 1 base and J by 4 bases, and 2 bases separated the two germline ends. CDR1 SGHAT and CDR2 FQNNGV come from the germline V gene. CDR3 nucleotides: TGTGCCAGCAGCTTAGTGTACGAGCAGTACTTC. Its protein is CASSLVYEQYF.

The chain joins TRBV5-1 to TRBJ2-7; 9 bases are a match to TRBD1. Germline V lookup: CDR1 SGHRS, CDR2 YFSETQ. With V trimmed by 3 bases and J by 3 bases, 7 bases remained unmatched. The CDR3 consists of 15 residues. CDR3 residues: CASSWTGEYLYEQYF. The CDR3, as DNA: TGCGCCAGCAGCTGGACAGGGGAATACCTCTACGAGCAGTACTTC.

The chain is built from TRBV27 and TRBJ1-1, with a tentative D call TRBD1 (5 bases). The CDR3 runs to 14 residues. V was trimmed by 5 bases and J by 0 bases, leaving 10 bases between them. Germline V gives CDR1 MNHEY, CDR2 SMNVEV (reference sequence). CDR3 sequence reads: CASSTTDLNTEAFF. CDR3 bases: TGTGCCAGCAGTACGACAGACTTGAACACTGAAGCTTTCTTT.

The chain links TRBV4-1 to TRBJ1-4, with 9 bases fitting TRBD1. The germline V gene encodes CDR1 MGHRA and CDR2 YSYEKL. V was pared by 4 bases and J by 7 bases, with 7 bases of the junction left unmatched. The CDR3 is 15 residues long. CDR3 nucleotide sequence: TGCGCCAGCAGCCTTACAGGGGGCTGGCGTGAAAAACTGTTTTTT. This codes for CASSLTGGWREKLFF.

The CDR3 nucleotides are TGTGCCATCAGTGAGGGGGGGGAAGCTTTCTTT. It yields the protein CAISEGGEAFF. This sequence joins TRBV10-3 and TRBJ1-1; D is perhaps TRBD1 (5 bases). Germline loops: CDR1 ENHRY, CDR2 SYGVKD. The CDR3 runs to 11 residues. Trimming shortened V by 2 bases and J by 8 bases, and 6 bases separated the two germline ends.

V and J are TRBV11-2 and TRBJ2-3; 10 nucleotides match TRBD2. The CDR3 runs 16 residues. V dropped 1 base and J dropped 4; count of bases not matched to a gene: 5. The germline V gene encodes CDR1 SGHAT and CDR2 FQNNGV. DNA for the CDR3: TGTGCCAGCAGCTTAGTGCCAGCGGGGGGGCCAGATACGCAGTATTTT. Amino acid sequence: CASSLVPAGGPDTQYF.

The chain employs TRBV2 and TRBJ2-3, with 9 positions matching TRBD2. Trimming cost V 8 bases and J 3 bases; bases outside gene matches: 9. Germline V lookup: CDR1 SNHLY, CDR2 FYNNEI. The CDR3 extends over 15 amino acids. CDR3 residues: CASGLTSGLTDTQYF. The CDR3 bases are TGTGCCAGCGGGTTGACTAGCGGTCTGACAGATACGCAGTATTTT.

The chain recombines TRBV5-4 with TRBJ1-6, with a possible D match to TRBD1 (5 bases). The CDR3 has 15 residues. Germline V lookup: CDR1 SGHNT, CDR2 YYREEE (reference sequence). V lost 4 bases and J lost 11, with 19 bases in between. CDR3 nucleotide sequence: TGTGCCAGCAGCATACCCCGATGGGACCGGGCACCCCTCCACTTT. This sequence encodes CASSIPRWDRAPLHF.

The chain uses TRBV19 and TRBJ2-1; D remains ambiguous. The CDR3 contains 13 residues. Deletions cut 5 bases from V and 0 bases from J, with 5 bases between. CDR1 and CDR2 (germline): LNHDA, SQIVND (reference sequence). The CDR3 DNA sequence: TGTGCCAGTAGTCCCACCTCCTACAATGAGCAGTTCTTC. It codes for CASSPTSYNEQFF. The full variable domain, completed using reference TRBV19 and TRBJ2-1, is DGGITQSPKYLFRKEGQNVTLSCEQNLNHDAMYWYRQDPGQGLRLIYYSQIVNDFQKGDIAEGYSVSREKKESFPLTVTSAQKNPTAFYLCASSPTSYNEQFFGPGTRLTVL.

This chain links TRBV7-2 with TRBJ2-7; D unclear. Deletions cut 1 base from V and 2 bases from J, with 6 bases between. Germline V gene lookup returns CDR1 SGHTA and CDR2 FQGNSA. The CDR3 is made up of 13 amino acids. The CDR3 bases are TGTGCCAGCAGCTTAGGAGTAACCTACGAGCAGTACTTC. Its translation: CASSLGVTYEQYF.

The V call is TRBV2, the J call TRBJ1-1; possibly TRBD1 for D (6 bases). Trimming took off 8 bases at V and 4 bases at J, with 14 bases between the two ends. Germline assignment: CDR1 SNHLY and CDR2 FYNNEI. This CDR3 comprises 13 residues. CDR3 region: CASRRGPGTEAFF. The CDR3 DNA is TGTGCCAGCCGACGGGGGCCCGGCACTGAAGCTTTCTTT.

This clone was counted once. The CDR3 region has the DNA TGTGCCAGCAGCGTAGAGGGAGTAGATACGCAGTATTTT. Encoded protein: CASSVEGVDTQYF. The rearrangement links TRBV9 to TRBJ2-3; a weak D match, TRBD2 (5 bases). Trimming shortened V by 0 bases and J by 5 bases, and 7 bases separated the two germline ends. The CDR3 runs 13 residues. Germline loops: CDR1 SGDLS, CDR2 YYNGEE.

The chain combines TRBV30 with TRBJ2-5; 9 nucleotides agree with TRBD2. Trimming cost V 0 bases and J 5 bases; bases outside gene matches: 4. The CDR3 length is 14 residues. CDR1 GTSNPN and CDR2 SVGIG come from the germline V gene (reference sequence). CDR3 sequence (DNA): TGTGCCTGGAGTGTGGACAGCGGGGGGGAGACCCAGTACTTC. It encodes CAWSVDSGGETQYF.

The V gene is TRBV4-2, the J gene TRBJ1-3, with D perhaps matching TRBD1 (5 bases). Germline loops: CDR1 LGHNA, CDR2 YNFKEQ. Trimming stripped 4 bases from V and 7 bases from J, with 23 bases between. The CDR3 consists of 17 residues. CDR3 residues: CASSPRFGGSTANTIYF. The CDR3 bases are TGTGCCAGCAGCCCACGGTTTGGAGGATCGACAGCGAACACCATATATTTT.

The CDR3 region has the DNA TGTGCCAGCAGTGAAGCGCCTAGCGGTGTAGAGACCCAGTACTTC. Its protein is CASSEAPSGVETQYF. V is TRBV2 and J is TRBJ2-5; 7 positions match TRBD2. Germline-derived CDR1 and CDR2 are SNHLY and FYNNEI. The CDR3 consists of 15 residues. The ends lost 0 bases at V and 4 bases at J; junction bases unmatched: 5.

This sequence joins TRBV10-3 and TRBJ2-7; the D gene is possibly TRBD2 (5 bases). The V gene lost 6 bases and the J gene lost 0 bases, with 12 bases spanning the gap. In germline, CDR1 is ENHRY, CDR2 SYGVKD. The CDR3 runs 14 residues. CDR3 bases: TGTGCCATCAGGGACTTCGTCACCTCCTACGAGCAGTACTTC. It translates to CAIRDFVTSYEQYF.